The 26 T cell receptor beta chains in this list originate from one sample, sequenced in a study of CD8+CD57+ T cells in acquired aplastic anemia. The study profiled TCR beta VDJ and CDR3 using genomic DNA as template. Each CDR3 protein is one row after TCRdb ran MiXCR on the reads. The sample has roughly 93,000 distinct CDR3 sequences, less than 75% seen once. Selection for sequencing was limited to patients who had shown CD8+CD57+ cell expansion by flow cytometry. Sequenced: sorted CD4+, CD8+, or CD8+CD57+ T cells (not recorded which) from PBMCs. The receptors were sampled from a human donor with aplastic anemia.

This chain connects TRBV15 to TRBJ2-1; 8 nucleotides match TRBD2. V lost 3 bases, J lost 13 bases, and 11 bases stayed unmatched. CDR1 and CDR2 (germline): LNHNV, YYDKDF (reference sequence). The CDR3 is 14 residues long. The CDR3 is CATSSSGFGLAQFF. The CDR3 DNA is TGTGCCACCAGCAGTTCAGGCTTCGGACTAGCTCAGTTCTTC.

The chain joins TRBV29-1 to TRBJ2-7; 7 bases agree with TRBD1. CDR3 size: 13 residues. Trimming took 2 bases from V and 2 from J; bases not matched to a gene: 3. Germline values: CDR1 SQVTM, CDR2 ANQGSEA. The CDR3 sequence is CSVEQDRPYEQYF. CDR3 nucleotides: TGCAGCGTTGAACAGGACAGGCCCTACGAGCAGTACTTC.

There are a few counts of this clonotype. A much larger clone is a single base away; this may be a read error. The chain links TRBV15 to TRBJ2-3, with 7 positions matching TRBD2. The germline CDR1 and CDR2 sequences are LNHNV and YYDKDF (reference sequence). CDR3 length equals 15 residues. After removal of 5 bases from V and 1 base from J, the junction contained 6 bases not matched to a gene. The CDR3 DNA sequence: TGTGCCACCAGCGGGAGGGGCGGGGGCACAGATACGCAGTATTTT. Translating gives CATSGRGGGTDTQYF.

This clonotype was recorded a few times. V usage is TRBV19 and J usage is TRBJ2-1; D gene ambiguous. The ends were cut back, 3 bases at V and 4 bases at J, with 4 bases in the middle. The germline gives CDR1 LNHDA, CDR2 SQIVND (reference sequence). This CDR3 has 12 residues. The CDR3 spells CASSIQYNEQFF. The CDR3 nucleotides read TGTGCCAGTAGTATCCAATACAATGAGCAGTTCTTC.

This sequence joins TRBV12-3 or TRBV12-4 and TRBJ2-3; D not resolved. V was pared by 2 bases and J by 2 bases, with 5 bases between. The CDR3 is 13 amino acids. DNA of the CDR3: TGTGCCAGCAGTTTATCCTTCACAGATACGCAGTATTTT. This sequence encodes CASSLSFTDTQYF.

The CDR3, as DNA: TGTGCCAGCAGCCCAGGGGGCGCTCCGAGGAACACTGAAGCTTTCTTT. Protein product: CASSPGGAPRNTEAFF. The chain recombines TRBV7-2 with TRBJ1-1; 8 nucleotides align to TRBD1. The J segment lost 1 base and the V segment lost 5 bases, leaving 9 bases of the junction unmatched. In germline, CDR1 is SGHTA, CDR2 FQGNSA. This CDR3 spans 16 amino acids.

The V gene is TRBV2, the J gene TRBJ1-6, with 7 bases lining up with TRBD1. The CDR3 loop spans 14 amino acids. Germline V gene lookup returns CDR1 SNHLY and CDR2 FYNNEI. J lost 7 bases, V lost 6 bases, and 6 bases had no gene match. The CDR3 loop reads CASSGTGDNSPLHF. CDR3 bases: TGTGCCAGCAGCGGAACAGGGGACAATTCACCCCTCCACTTT.

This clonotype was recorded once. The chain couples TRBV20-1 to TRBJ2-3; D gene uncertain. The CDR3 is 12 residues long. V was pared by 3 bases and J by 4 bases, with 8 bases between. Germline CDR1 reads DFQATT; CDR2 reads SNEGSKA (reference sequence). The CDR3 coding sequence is TGCAGTGCTAGGATGGCGCCAGATACGCAGTATTTT. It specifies CSARMAPDTQYF.

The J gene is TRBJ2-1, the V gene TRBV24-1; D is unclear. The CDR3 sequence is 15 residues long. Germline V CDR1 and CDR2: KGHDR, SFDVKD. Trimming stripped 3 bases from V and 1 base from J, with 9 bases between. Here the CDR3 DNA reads TGTGCCACCAGTGATCGCCGGGCTTCCTACAATGAGCAGTTCTTC. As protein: CATSDRRASYNEQFF.

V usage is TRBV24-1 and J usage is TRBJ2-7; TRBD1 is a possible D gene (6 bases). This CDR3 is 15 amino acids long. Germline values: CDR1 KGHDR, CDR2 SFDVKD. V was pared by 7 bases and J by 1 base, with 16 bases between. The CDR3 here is CATREAGTPSYEQYF. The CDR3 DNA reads TGTGCCACCAGGGAAGCCGGGACACCTTCCTACGAGCAGTACTTC.

The CDR3 protein is CASTFANYGYTF. CDR3 coding DNA: TGTGCCAGTACTTTCGCTAACTATGGCTACACCTTC. The chain recombines TRBV19 with TRBJ1-2, with D hard to call. Germline CDR1 and CDR2: LNHDA and SQIVND (reference sequence). This CDR3 has 12 amino acids. The V gene lost 7 bases and the J gene lost 0 bases, with 6 bases spanning the gap.

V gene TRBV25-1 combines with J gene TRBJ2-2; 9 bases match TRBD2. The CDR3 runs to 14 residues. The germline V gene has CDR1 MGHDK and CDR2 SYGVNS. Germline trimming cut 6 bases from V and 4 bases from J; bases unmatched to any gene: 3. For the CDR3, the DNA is TGTGCCAGCAGGCGGGGGGGTAGCACCGGGGAGCTGTTTTTT. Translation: CASRRGGSTGELFF.

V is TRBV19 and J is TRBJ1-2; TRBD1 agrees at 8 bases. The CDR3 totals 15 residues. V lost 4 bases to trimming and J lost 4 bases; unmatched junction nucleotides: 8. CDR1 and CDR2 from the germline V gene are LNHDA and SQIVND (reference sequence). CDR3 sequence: CASSTSGTGGYGYTF. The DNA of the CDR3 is TGTGCCAGTAGTACCTCCGGGACAGGTGGCTATGGCTACACCTTC.

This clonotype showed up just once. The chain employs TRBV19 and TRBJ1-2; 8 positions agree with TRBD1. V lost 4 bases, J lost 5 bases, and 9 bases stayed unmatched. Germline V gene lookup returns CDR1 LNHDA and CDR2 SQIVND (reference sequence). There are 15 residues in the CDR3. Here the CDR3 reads CASSRTGQGSYGYTF. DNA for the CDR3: TGTGCCAGTAGTAGGACCGGACAGGGAAGTTATGGCTACACCTTC.

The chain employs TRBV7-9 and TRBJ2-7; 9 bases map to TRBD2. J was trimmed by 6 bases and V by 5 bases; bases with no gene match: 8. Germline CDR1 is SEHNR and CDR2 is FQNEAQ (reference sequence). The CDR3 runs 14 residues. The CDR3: CASSRPSGIAEQYF. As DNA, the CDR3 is TGTGCCAGCAGCCGCCCTAGCGGGATTGCCGAGCAGTACTTC.

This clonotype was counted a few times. CDR3 nucleotide sequence: TGTGCCACCTCACCAGGTCGCGAGCAGTACTTC. Encoded protein: CATSPGREQYF. The chain has TRBV7-8 and TRBJ2-7; no firm D call. The CDR3 totals 11 residues. CDR1 is SGHVS, CDR2 FQNEAQ, per germline. V lost 10 bases and J 6 bases, leaving 13 bases between the germline ends.

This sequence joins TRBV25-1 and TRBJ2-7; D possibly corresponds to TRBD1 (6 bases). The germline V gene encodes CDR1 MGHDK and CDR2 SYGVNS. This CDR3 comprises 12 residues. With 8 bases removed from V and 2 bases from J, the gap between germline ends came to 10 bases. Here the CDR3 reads CASFGQTYEQYF. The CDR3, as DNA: TGTGCCAGCTTCGGACAGACCTACGAGCAGTACTTC.

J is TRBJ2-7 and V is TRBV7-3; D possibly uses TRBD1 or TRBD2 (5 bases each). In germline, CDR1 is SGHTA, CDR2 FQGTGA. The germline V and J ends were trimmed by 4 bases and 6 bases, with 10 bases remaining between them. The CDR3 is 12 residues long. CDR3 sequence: CASSWGTSEQYF. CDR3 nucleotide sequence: TGTGCCAGCAGCTGGGGGACCAGCGAGCAGTACTTC.

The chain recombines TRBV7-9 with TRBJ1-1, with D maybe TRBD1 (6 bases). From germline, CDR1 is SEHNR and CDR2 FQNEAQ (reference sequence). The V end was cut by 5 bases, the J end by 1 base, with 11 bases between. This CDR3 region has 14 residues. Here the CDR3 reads CASSPGQSNTEAFF. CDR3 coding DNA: TGTGCCAGCAGCCCCGGACAGTCGAACACTGAAGCTTTCTTT.

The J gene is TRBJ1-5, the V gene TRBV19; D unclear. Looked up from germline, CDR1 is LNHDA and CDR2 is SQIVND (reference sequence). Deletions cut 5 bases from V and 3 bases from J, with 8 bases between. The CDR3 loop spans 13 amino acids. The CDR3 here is CASSWDLNQPQHF. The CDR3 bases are TGTGCCAGTAGTTGGGATCTCAATCAGCCCCAGCATTTT.

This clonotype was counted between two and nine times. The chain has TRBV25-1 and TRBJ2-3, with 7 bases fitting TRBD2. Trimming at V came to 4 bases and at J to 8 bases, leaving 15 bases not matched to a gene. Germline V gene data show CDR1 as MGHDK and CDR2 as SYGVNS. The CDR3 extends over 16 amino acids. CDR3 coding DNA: TGTGCCAGCAGTGCAGGACTAGTAGGGGCCCCAGGTACGCAGTATTTT. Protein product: CASSAGLVGAPGTQYF.

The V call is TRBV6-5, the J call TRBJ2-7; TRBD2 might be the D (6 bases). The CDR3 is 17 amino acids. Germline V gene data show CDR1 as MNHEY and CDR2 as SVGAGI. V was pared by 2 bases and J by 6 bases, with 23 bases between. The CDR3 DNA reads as TGTGCCAGCAGTTACGCCGATCCTTTGGGGGGAGGTTCCGAGCAGTACTTC. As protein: CASSYADPLGGGSEQYF.

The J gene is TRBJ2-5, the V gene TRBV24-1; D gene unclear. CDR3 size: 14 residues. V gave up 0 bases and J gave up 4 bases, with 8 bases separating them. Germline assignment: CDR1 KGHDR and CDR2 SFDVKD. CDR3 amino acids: CATSDLKVGETQYF. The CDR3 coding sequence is TGTGCCACCAGTGATTTGAAGGTTGGAGAGACCCAGTACTTC.

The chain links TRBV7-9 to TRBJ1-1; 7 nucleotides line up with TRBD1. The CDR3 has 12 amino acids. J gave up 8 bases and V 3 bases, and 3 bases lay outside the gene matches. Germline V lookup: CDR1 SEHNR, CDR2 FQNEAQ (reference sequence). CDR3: CASSFGTAEAFF. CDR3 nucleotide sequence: TGTGCCAGCAGCTTCGGGACAGCCGAAGCTTTCTTT.

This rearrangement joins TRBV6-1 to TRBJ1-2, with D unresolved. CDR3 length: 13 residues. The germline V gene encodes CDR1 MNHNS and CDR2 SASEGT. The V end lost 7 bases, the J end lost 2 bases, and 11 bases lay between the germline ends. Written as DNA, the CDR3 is TGTGCCAGCAATAGAGGAATCAACTATGGCTACACCTTC. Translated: CASNRGINYGYTF.

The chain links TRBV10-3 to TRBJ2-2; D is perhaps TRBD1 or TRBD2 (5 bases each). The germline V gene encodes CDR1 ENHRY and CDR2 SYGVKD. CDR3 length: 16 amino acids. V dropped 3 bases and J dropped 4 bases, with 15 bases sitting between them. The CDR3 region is CAISDGVGGSTGELFF. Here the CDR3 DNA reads TGTGCCATCAGTGATGGGGTTGGGGGATCCACCGGGGAGCTGTTTTTT.